The 12 T cell receptor beta chains given below trace back to one sample, sequenced in a study of shared clonotypes between healthy human individuals. The data were produced by immunoSEQ multiplex PCR, yet TCRdb's version contains in-frame clones alone and is incomplete. The sample records a few hundred thousand clones, more than 95% being singletons. The sample comprised naive CD4+ T cells sorted from blood. Subset of the sample: CD45RA+ positively selected. The receptors originated from a woman in her 30s in good health.

This chain links TRBV6-5 with TRBJ1-4; D might be TRBD1 (5 bases). V lost 8 bases to trimming and J lost 8 bases, with 21 bases between them. The CDR3 consists of 15 residues. Germline CDR1 MNHEY, CDR2 SVGAGI. The CDR3 sequence is CASGRGRTPPEKLFF. CDR3 DNA: TGTGCCAGCGGGCGGGGACGGACCCCTCCCGAAAAACTGTTTTTT.

V and J are TRBV7-2 and TRBJ2-3, with D tentatively TRBD2 (5 bases). Germline loops: CDR1 SGHTA, CDR2 FQGNSA. The CDR3 runs 14 residues. The ends were cut back, 4 bases at V and 4 bases at J, with 12 bases in the middle. The CDR3 sequence: CASSSTVLADTQYF. DNA for the CDR3: TGTGCCAGCAGCTCGACTGTACTAGCAGATACGCAGTATTTT.

This rearrangement joins TRBV19 to TRBJ2-3; TRBD2 might be the D (6 bases). The CDR3 runs 14 residues. The V end was cut by 4 bases, the J end by 4 bases, with 12 bases between. CDR1 and CDR2 (germline): LNHDA, SQIVND (reference sequence). CDR3 sequence (DNA): TGTGCCAGTAGTAAGGGGAGGCAGGCAGATACGCAGTATTTT. It translates to CASSKGRQADTQYF.

The gene calls are TRBV27 and TRBJ2-1; D could derive from TRBD1 or TRBD2 (6 bases each). V was shortened by 6 bases and J by 1 base, with 10 bases between the two germline ends. This CDR3 has 14 amino acids. Looked up from germline, CDR1 is MNHEY and CDR2 is SMNVEV (reference sequence). CDR3 in amino acids: CASRRGRSYNEQFF. CDR3 sequence (DNA): TGTGCCAGCAGAAGGGGGAGGTCCTACAATGAGCAGTTCTTC.

This chain uses TRBV27 with TRBJ2-3; 12 bases align to TRBD1. The CDR3 has 17 amino acids. Germline V CDR1 and CDR2: MNHEY, SMNVEV (reference sequence). The junction had 8 bases not matched to a gene; V was cut back by 5 bases and J by 2 bases. The CDR3 coding sequence is TGTGCCAGCAGTCTCCGGGACAGGGGGCTCAACACAGATACGCAGTATTTT. This codes for CASSLRDRGLNTDTQYF.

The rearrangement links TRBV21-1 to TRBJ2-2; TRBD1, the table's D call, lacks a check against the DNA. TRBV21-1 is classified as a pseudogene. This CDR3 contains 16 residues. In DNA form, the CDR3 reads TGTGCCAGCAGCAGTCGCCGGGACAGGGGAACCGGGGAGCTGTTTTTT. It is translated as CASSSRRDRGTGELFF.

The chain couples TRBV5-1 to TRBJ1-1, with TRBD1 matching over 10 bases. With 0 bases clipped from V and 4 bases from J, the junction kept 9 bases outside the gene matches. From germline, CDR1 is SGHRS and CDR2 YFSETQ. This CDR3 is built from 17 residues. CDR3 in DNA: TGCGCCAGCAGCTTGGCCCAGACAGGGGGCATGTTCACTGAAGCTTTCTTT. Translating it yields CASSLAQTGGMFTEAFF.

This clone was recorded a few times. The rearrangement uses TRBV6-1 and TRBJ2-7; D may be TRBD1 (6 bases). Trimming took off 2 bases at V and 2 bases at J, with 13 bases between the two ends. The germline gives CDR1 MNHNS, CDR2 SASEGT. The CDR3 sequence is 15 residues long. CDR3 DNA: TGTGCCAGCAGTGAATCCTGGACAGTCACCTACGAGCAGTACTTC. This codes for CASSESWTVTYEQYF.

The chain uses TRBV30 and TRBJ1-6; 7 bases align to TRBD1. Germline-derived CDR1 and CDR2 are GTSNPN and SVGIG (reference sequence). The V gene end was trimmed by 4 bases and the J gene end by 9 bases; junction bases not matched to a gene: 9. The CDR3 covers 14 residues. CDR3 in amino acids: CAWTPGQFLSPLHF. In DNA form, the CDR3 reads TGTGCCTGGACCCCGGGACAGTTTCTTTCACCCCTCCACTTT.

J is TRBJ2-7 and V is TRBV6-5, with a tentative D call TRBD2 (7 bases). The ends were cut back, 6 bases at V and 3 bases at J, with 15 bases in the middle. The CDR3 runs 14 residues. Germline V gene lookup returns CDR1 MNHEY and CDR2 SVGAGI. For the CDR3, the DNA is TGTGCCAGCAGAACCGGGGAGGGGGGCTACGAGCAGTACTTC. Translation gives CASRTGEGGYEQYF.

The chain employs TRBV5-1 and TRBJ2-2, with TRBD2 matching over 8 bases. The CDR3 sequence is 16 residues long. V dropped 7 bases and J dropped 3; count of bases not matched to a gene: 11. Germline V gene data show CDR1 as SGHRS and CDR2 as YFSETQ. CDR3 loop: CASGTSGTRYTGELFF. CDR3 nucleotides: TGCGCCAGCGGTACCTCCGGGACTAGATACACCGGGGAGCTGTTTTTT.

This chain links TRBV5-1 with TRBJ2-7, with D unclear. Germline V gene lookup returns CDR1 SGHRS and CDR2 YFSETQ. The CDR3 runs 12 residues. V shed 1 base and J shed 4 bases, with 6 bases lying between them. The CDR3 nucleotides are TGCGCCAGCAGCTTGTTGGGTTACGAGCAGTACTTC. Translated, it gives CASSLLGYEQYF.